This TCR beta chain is from a study of human T cells and chemical hapten exposure. Study in general: 2% DPC was applied to roughly 2 cm by roughly 2 cm of upper inner arm skin for sensitization. Among samples, TCR yields varied mainly because of small differences in pooled library volume.

The library labeled individual cDNA molecules by adding unique molecular identifiers to them. TCRdb processed the RACE reads anew with MiXCR; each CDR3 protein has one entry. The sample holds tens of thousands of distinct CDR3 sequences, about a tenth seen once. As for time point: pre-sensitization, week 0. The treatment is: therapeutic diphenylcyclopropenone sensitization with weekly scalp DPC. Unfractionated whole blood yielded the extracted total RNA. This clonotype occurred many times. Trimming pared 1 base from V and 3 bases from J, leaving 13 bases between. The CDR3 contains 15 residues. Germline values: CDR1 SQVTM, CDR2 ANQGSEA.

The chain is built from TRBV29-1 and TRBJ2-1; TRBD1 is a possible D gene (5 bases). The sequenced sample was whole blood, obtained in connection with sensitization to the hapten diphenylcyclopropenone (DPC). The clonotype comes from a man aged 45-65 years with alopecia areata. Some clones in this sample may be carry-over from other donors' samples. The DNA of the CDR3 is TGCAGCGTTGAAGGCACAGGCACAAACTACAATGAGCAGTTCTTC. Amino acids: CSVEGTGTNYNEQFF.